These 3 T cell receptor beta chains came from one sample sequenced in a study of shared clonotypes between healthy human individuals. Clones were sequenced by immunoSEQ multiplex PCR, and TCRdb holds only the in-frame ones, with some missing. The table records some 1.5 million clones, nearly 99% of them present only once. Sequencing used naive CD4+ T cells sorted from blood. Regarding subset: CD45RA+ positively selected. The receptors stem from a man aged 25-45 years in good health.

The chain recombines TRBV10-2 with TRBJ1-2, with 7 bases fitting TRBD1. This CDR3 comprises 16 residues. Germline V gene sequence: CDR1 WSHSY, CDR2 SAAADI. V shed 7 bases and J 7 bases; nucleotides not matched to a gene: 18. The CDR3 loop is CASISRDSRLVAGYTF. As DNA, the CDR3 is TGCGCCAGCATCTCAAGGGACAGCAGATTAGTGGCTGGCTACACCTTC.

The J gene is TRBJ2-5, the V gene TRBV7-9, with D possibly being TRBD1 (5 bases). The CDR3 is 16 amino acids. CDR1 SEHNR and CDR2 FQNEAQ come from the germline V gene (reference sequence). V shed 1 base and J shed 5 bases, with 17 bases lying between them. The CDR3 region is CASSLEGRASRETQYF. The DNA for the CDR3 is TGTGCCAGCAGCTTAGAGGGCAGGGCGAGTAGGGAGACCCAGTACTTC. Full variable domain (remainder filled in from reference TRBV7-9 and TRBJ2-5): DTGVSQNPRHKITKRGQNVTFRCDPISEHNRLYWYRQTLGQGPEFLTYFQNEAQLEKSRLLSDRFSAERPKGSFSTLEIQRTEQGDSAMYLCASSLEGRASRETQYFGPGTRLLVL.

V gene TRBV7-2 combines with J gene TRBJ2-7; TRBD1 matches 8 bases. CDR1 SGHTA and CDR2 FQGNSA come from the germline V gene. The V segment lost 4 bases and the J segment 12 bases; nucleotides outside the gene matches: 8. The CDR3 contains 12 residues. The CDR3 nucleotides are TGTGCCAGCAGCTGGAAAGGACAGGGCCCGTACTTC. It yields the protein CASSWKGQGPYF. Variable domain in full (rest from reference TRBV7-2 and TRBJ2-7): GAGVSQSPSNKVTEKGKDVELRCDPISGHTALYWYRQSLGQGLEFLIYFQGNSAPDKSGLPSDRFSAERTGGSVSTLTIQRTQQEDSAVYLCASSWKGQGPYFGPGTRLTVT.